This T cell receptor (beta chain) was retrieved from a study of T cells in Graves' hyperthyroidism and ophthalmopathy. CDR1 is MNHEY, CDR2 SVGEGT, per germline. V shed 4 bases and J 1 base; nucleotides not matched to a gene: 8. The CDR3 totals 16 residues. Amplification of TCR beta CDR3 regions was performed using RNA transcripts as template. First-round RT-PCR targeting the TCR CDR3 was performed with the HTBI primer set. TCRdb passed the multiplex PCR reads through MiXCR, listing each CDR3 protein once. The sample has 360,000 or so distinct CDR3 sequences, under 20% seen once. Stable Graves' hyperthyroidism meant no ophthalmopathy progression within 18 months.

The sample consisted of blood. This TCR was sampled from a woman aged 18-30 years with Graves' hyperthyroidism. This sequence joins TRBV6-2 or TRBV6-3 and TRBJ1-1; TRBD1 matches at 8 bases. The CDR3 is CASSFGAGGSNTEAFF. The CDR3, as DNA: TGTGCCAGCAGTTTCGGGGCAGGGGGCTCGAACACTGAAGCTTTCTTT.